This record concerns one T cell receptor beta chain sequence. Its antigen remains unidentified. The data stem from a study of blood T cells in healthy people across ages. Points from the study as a whole: Roughly linear declines in TCR beta diversity per million T cells occurred with age. Among long-lived donors, naive CD4+ cells were more numerous and diversity higher than in aged donors.

Germline loops: CDR1 SGHTA, CDR2 FQGNSA. The CDR3 has 16 amino acids. Trimming took 5 bases from V and 9 from J, leaving 23 bases between them. For the second PCR, which ran for roughly 6 to 12 cycles, a sample-barcoded 5' primer and a J-beta primer mix were used. TCRdb re-called the 5' RACE reads with MiXCR, one entry per CDR3 protein. Among about 640,000 distinct CDR3 sequences listed, 58% were seen once. Total RNA was isolated from each sample in quantities of at least 5 micrograms. The sample taken for sequencing was blood. The source of this sequence is a man aged 60-69 years in good health. V is TRBV7-2 and J is TRBJ2-1; TRBD1 might be the D (7 bases). The CDR3 region is CASSRYWGAGGIEQFF. For the CDR3, the DNA is TGTGCCAGCAGCCGATATTGGGGGGCAGGGGGTATTGAGCAGTTCTTC.